This TCR beta chain was observed in a study of blood T cell repertoires in COVID-19. Looking at the study overall: COVID-19 samples collected from the United States, Italy and Spain covered acute and convalescent phases. In each case, the material was cDNA or gDNA derived from T cells, B-cell-depleted T cells, or PBMCs.

The table lists this clone with a few counts. Sequencing used immunoSEQ multiplex PCR; TCRdb keeps in-frame clones, though not all of them. In the table there are 200,000 or so clones, 80% to 85% of which are singletons. This clonotype originated in a woman aged 40 to 50 with acute or convalescent COVID-19. The sequenced sample was peripheral blood.

The CDR3 DNA is TGTGCCAGCACACTAGCGGGAGACTACGAGCAGTACTTC. Translating it yields CASTLAGDYEQYF. The chain has TRBV28 and TRBJ2-7; 11 bases are shared with TRBD2. The V segment lost 7 bases and the J segment 3 bases; nucleotides outside the gene matches: 2. The CDR3 contains 13 residues. In germline, CDR1 is MDHEN, CDR2 SYDVKM.